Many counts were recorded for the clone carrying this T cell receptor beta chain. This entry belongs to a study of T-cell reconstitution after alpha-beta-depleted transplantation in children. Unique molecular identifiers were used to barcode this TCRbeta library. TCRdb called the PCR reads again in MiXCR, with one record for every CDR3 protein. The sample includes approximately 200,000 distinct CDR3 sequences, roughly 6.3% seen only once; the top ten take about 4.3%. The source material was PBMCs, sampled before TCRalphabeta/CD19-depleted stem cell transplant. The receptor was isolated from a girl less than two years old with combined immunodeficiency, due to receive a stem cell transplant.

The CDR3 here is CASSSRGRTNTEAFF. Here the CDR3 DNA reads TGTGCCAGCAGTTCTCGGGGGCGCACGAACACTGAAGCTTTCTTT. This chain joins TRBV5-4 and TRBJ1-1, with a weak D call TRBD1 (6 bases). The germline V gene encodes CDR1 SGHNT and CDR2 YYREEE (reference sequence). V shed 5 bases and J shed 1 base, with 15 bases lying between them. The CDR3 contains 15 residues.